The T cell receptor (beta chain) under discussion was sequenced for a study of T cell responses to AZD1222 COVID-19 vaccine. Study-level results: Researchers took repertoire samples only after the peak T cell response had come. As reported, nearly half of all spike-specific TCRs target variant regions that are unmutated. A rise in Spike-specific TCR breadth and depth followed two AZD1222 doses. Possibly, clonal diversity was underestimated; donors were largely white British and included more females.

Germline V gene sequence: CDR1 SGHRS, CDR2 YFSETQ. CDR3 size: 15 residues. The germline V and J ends were trimmed by 2 bases and 2 bases, with 10 bases remaining between them. Produced via immunoSEQ multiplex PCR; TCRdb's table is partial and in-frame only. Found here are 150,000 to 200,000 clones, around 94% of them singletons; the top ten hold approximately 1.5%. For this clone: What it recognizes is unknown.

The TCR was taken from an adult who received the AZD1222 COVID-19 vaccine. The V gene is TRBV5-1, the J gene TRBJ2-2; maybe TRBD2 (6 bases). The sequenced sample was peripheral blood, obtained 28 days after the second AZD1222 dose. The CDR3, as DNA: TGCGCCAGCAGCTTAACGGGGGATAACACCGGGGAGCTGTTTTTT. Its protein product is CASSLTGDNTGELFF.